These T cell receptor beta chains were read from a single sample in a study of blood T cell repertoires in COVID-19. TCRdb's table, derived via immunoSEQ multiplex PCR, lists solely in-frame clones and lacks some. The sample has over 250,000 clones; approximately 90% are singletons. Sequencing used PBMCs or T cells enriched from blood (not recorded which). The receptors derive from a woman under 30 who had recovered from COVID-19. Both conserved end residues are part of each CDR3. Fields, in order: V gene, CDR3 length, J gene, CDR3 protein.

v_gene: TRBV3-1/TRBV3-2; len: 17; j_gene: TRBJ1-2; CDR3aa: CASSLRRDKISNYGYTF
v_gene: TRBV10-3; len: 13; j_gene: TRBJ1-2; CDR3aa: CAIREGPNYGYTF
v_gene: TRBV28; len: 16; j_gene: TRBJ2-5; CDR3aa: CASSSPFIGGRETQYF
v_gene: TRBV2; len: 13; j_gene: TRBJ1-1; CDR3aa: CASGQGSYTEAFF
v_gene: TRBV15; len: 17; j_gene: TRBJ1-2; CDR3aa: CATSRDRVSVANYGYTF
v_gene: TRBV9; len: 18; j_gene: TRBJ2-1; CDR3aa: CASSVEGGASRSYNEQFF
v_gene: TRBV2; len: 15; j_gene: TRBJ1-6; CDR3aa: CASSDGPGYNSPLHF
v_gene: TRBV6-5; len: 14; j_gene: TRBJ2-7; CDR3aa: CASRRTGVSHEQYF
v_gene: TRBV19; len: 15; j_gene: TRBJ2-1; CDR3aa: CASSIGAGGYNEQFF
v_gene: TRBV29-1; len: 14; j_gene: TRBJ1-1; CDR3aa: CSVGGTGGLTEAFF
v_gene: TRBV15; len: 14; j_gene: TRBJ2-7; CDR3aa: CATSRDGGAWEQYF
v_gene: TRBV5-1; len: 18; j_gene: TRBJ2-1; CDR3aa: CASSLVLAGGSSYNEQFF
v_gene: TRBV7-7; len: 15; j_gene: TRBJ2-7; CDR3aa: CASSKGTSGAYEQYF
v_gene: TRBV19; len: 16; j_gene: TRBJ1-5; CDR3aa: CASSIRGQGANQPQHF
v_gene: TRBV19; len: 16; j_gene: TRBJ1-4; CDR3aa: CASSAGIQGDNEKLFF
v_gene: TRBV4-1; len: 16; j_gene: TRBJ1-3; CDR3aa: CASSRRETFSGNTIYF
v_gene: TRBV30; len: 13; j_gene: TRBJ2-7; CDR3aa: CAWSLRGPYEQYF
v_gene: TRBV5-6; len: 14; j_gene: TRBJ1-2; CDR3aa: CASSLDTSRYGYTF
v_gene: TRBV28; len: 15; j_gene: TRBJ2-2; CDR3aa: CASSGDTAGTGELFF
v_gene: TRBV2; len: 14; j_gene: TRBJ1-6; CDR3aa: CASIEDPGGSPLHF
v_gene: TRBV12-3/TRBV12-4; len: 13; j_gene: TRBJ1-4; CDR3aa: CASSLGQGRKLFF
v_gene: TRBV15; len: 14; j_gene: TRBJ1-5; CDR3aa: CATSSHRSNQPQHF
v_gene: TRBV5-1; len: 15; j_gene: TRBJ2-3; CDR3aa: CASSFSGGGGDTQYF
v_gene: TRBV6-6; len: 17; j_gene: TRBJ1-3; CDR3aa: CASSPLTNRVDGNTIYF
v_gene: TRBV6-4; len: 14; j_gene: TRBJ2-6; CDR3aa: CASPPPAGANVLTF
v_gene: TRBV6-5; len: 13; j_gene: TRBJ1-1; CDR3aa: CASSTGGASKAFF
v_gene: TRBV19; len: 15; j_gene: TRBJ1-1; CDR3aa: CASQSGRGQLTEAFF
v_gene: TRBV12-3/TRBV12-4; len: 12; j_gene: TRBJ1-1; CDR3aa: CASRHQSLEAFF
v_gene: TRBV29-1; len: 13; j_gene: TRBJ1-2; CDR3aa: CSALRGQGDGYTF
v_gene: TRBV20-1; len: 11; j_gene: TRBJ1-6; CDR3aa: CSLSSLSPLHF
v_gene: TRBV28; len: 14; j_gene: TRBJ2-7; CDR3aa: CASRLTGDSYEQYF
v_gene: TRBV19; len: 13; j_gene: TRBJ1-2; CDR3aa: CASYGREGYGYTF
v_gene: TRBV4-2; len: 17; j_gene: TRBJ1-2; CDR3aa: CASSQEPGQGFNYGYTF
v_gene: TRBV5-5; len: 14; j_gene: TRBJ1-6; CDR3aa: CASSAGYYNSPLHF
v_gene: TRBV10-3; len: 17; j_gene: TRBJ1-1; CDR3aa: CAISESGGQGYATEAFF
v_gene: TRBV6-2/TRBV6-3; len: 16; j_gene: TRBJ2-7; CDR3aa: CASSPRTSGGHREQYF
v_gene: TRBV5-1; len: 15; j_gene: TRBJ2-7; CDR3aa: CASSLVWSSVYEQYF